The sequence of this T cell receptor (beta chain) was determined in a study of T cell repertoires in cytomegalovirus infection. Looking at the study overall: An indication of both CMV infection and matching HLA type came from public TCR beta signatures.

Many counts were recorded for this clonotype. Its antigen is undetermined. TCRdb passed the reads through MiXCR, listing each CDR3 protein once. The table lists under 250,000 distinct CDR3 sequences, 6% to 8% of them singletons. CDR1 is LNHDA and CDR2 is SQIVND in the germline V gene (reference sequence). This CDR3 has 14 residues. Overall study findings and caveats: Dominating the ex vivo response were HLA-C-restricted CMV-specific TCR beta clonotypes. Totalled public TCR beta family frequency picked out people who carried CMV plus the relevant HLA.

Sequencing was performed on PBMCs. The chain employs TRBV19 and TRBJ2-1; D remains ambiguous. The sequence derives from a human donor in good health (CMV status not recorded). Some clones in this sample may be carry-over from other donors' samples. CDR3 sequence reads: CATLSPDIYNEQFF. CDR3 sequence (DNA): TGTGCTACCCTCTCTCCCGACATCTACAATGAGCAGTTCTTC.